This T cell receptor (beta chain) was sequenced for a study of blood T cells in healthy people across ages. Study findings and constraints: Fewer expanded clones and more diversity marked long-lived versus aged donors.

Healthy individuals of Caucasian origin from Russia, aged roughly 6 to 90, served as donors. For this clonotype: Its specificity is not known.

Primers used in a second PCR of roughly 6 to 11 cycles were a sample-barcoded 5' primer and a J-beta primer mix. Each cDNA molecule was tagged by a template-switch adaptor with 12 random nucleotides. TCRdb itself ran the 5' RACE reads through MiXCR, one entry per CDR3 protein. The data show about 1.1 million distinct CDR3 sequences, with 30% to 40% seen just once and around 13% held by the top ten. The sequencing input was blood. The sequence was collected from a young man in good health.

This CDR3 reads CASSLRQNYNSPLHF. In DNA, the CDR3 is TGTGCCAGCAGCCTTCGACAGAACTATAATTCACCCCTCCACTTT. The rearrangement joins TRBV13 to TRBJ1-6; possible D gene TRBD1, 5 bases. The V gene lost 5 bases and the J gene lost 3 bases, with 11 bases spanning the gap. This CDR3 is 15 amino acids long. The germline CDR1 and CDR2 sequences are PRHDT and FYEKMQ (reference sequence).